A single sample is the source of the 19 T cell receptor beta chains below, sequenced in a study of blood T cell repertoires in COVID-19. TCRdb's copy holds only in-frame clones and misses some; the assay was immunoSEQ multiplex PCR. The data hold some 16,000 clones, with 65% to 90% observed a single time. The sequencing sample was made of peripheral blood. The receptors here all came from a human donor with active COVID-19. The donor label of this sample is uncertain.

V is TRBV24-1 and J is TRBJ2-3; D is uncertain. Germline values: CDR1 KGHDR, CDR2 SFDVKD. The CDR3 contains 12 residues. V lost 2 bases, J lost 7 bases, and 6 bases lay in between. As DNA, the CDR3 is TGTGCCACCAGTGATTCTCCTTATACGCAGTATTTT. Its protein is CATSDSPYTQYF.

The V gene is TRBV18, the J gene TRBJ1-1; the match to TRBD1 covers 9 bases. The V gene end was trimmed by 1 base and the J gene end by 8 bases; junction bases not matched to a gene: 5. The CDR3 is made up of 14 amino acids. Germline V gene lookup returns CDR1 KGHSH and CDR2 LQKENI. CDR3 DNA sequence: TGTGCCAGCTCACCACGGACAGGGGTCTGGGAAGCTTTCTTT. This encodes CASSPRTGVWEAFF.

J is TRBJ1-2 and V is TRBV2; D gene uncertain. V was shortened by 10 bases and J by 0 bases, with 15 bases between the two germline ends. The CDR3 is made up of 14 amino acids. Germline values: CDR1 SNHLY, CDR2 FYNNEI. Here the CDR3 DNA reads TGTGCCAACACGAAACAGTTTTCTAACTATGGCTACACCTTC. The encoded protein is CANTKQFSNYGYTF.

The rearrangement links TRBV3-1 (or the pseudogene TRBV3-2) to TRBJ1-2; 8 bases agree with TRBD1. The germline gives CDR1 LGHDT, CDR2 YNNKEL (reference sequence). The junction had 8 bases not matched to a gene; V was cut back by 4 bases and J by 4 bases. The CDR3 spans 15 residues. CDR3 region: CASSPQGARGYGYTF. In nucleotides, the CDR3 is TGTGCCAGCAGCCCGCAGGGGGCGCGGGGCTATGGCTACACCTTC.

This rearrangement joins TRBV20-1 to TRBJ2-5, with 8 bases lining up with TRBD2. Trimming removed 3 bases from V and 2 bases from J; junction bases left unmatched: 14. The CDR3 covers 17 residues. Per germline, CDR1 DFQATT and CDR2 SNEGSKA (reference sequence). DNA of the CDR3: TGCAGTGCTAGTTACCGGGGGGGCTCATCGCGGCAAGAGACCCAGTACTTC. It translates to CSASYRGGSSRQETQYF.

The chain uses TRBV5-6 and TRBJ2-6; D possibly corresponds to TRBD1 (5 bases). Germline V CDR1 and CDR2: SGHDT, YYEEEE. The CDR3 extends over 13 amino acids. Trimming removed 6 bases at V and 3 bases at J, with 7 bases between. Here the CDR3 reads CASKGYGANVLTF. CDR3 DNA: TGTGCCAGCAAGGGGTATGGGGCCAACGTCCTGACTTTC.

The chain joins TRBV5-4 to TRBJ1-4; possible D gene TRBD1, 6 bases. The CDR3 sequence is 15 residues long. CDR1 SGHNT and CDR2 YYREEE come from the germline V gene (reference sequence). Deletions cut 1 base from V and 7 bases from J, with 14 bases between. This CDR3 is CASSLSAGAGEKLFF. The CDR3 nucleotides are TGTGCCAGCAGCTTGAGTGCAGGGGCGGGTGAAAAACTGTTTTTT.

The chain combines TRBV4-1 with TRBJ2-1; 10 bases line up with TRBD2. The CDR3 is 16 residues long. The germline gives CDR1 MGHRA, CDR2 YSYEKL. The ends lost 0 bases at V and 6 bases at J; junction bases unmatched: 5. The CDR3 spells CASSQEASGGLNEQFF. The CDR3 DNA reads TGCGCCAGCAGCCAAGAAGCTAGCGGGGGTCTCAATGAGCAGTTCTTC.

V is TRBV4-2 and J is TRBJ2-3; 9 nucleotides align to TRBD2. The V segment lost 0 bases and the J segment 3 bases; nucleotides outside the gene matches: 10. The CDR3 is made up of 18 amino acids. Germline CDR1 is LGHNA and CDR2 is YNFKEQ. This chain's CDR3 is CASSQEGTAGGRTDTQYF. CDR3 in DNA: TGTGCCAGCAGCCAAGAGGGGACCGCGGGGGGGCGGACAGATACGCAGTATTTT.

The rearrangement uses TRBV11-2 and TRBJ1-1; no definite D call. The V and J ends lost 2 bases and 7 bases respectively, with 5 bases between them. Germline CDR1 SGHAT, CDR2 FQNNGV. This CDR3 region has 11 residues. The CDR3 DNA reads TGTGCCAGCAGCTTATTCGGTGAAGCTTTCTTT. Translated, it gives CASSLFGEAFF.

This rearrangement joins TRBV6-5 to TRBJ2-1, with 7 positions matching TRBD2. V lost 6 bases to trimming and J lost 4 bases; unmatched junction nucleotides: 9. This CDR3 contains 15 residues. CDR1 is MNHEY, CDR2 SVGAGI, per germline. The CDR3 protein is CASSPPGAGYNEQFF. The CDR3 DNA reads as TGTGCCAGCAGCCCCCCAGGAGCGGGGTACAATGAGCAGTTCTTC.

This chain uses TRBV7-9 with TRBJ2-2; 9 nucleotides align to TRBD1. There are 16 residues in the CDR3. Germline lookup yields CDR1 SEHNR and CDR2 FQNEAQ (reference sequence). V was pared by 3 bases and J by 6 bases, with 8 bases of the junction left unmatched. In nucleotides, the CDR3 is TGTGCCAGCAGCTTCCCGGGACAGGGCTTCTCCGGGGAGCTGTTTTTT. It translates to CASSFPGQGFSGELFF.

This chain connects TRBV15 to TRBJ2-1, with D possibly TRBD2 on 6 matching bases. Germline V gene lookup returns CDR1 LNHNV and CDR2 YYDKDF (reference sequence). Trimming pared 0 bases from V and 3 bases from J, leaving 12 bases between. The CDR3 sequence is 16 residues long. CDR3: CATSRDHRGLYNEQFF. The DNA of the CDR3 is TGTGCCACCAGCAGAGATCATAGGGGACTCTACAATGAGCAGTTCTTC. Looking up the rest from reference TRBV15 and TRBJ2-1 gives the full variable domain: DAMVIQNPRYQVTQFGKPVTLSCSQTLNHNVMYWYQQKSSQAPKLLFHYYDKDFNNEADTPDNFQSRRPNTSFCFLDIRSPGLGDTAMYLCATSRDHRGLYNEQFFGPGTRLTVL.

This clone showed up just a few times. CDR3 residues: CASRAPNTEAFF. The CDR3 nucleotides are TGTGCCAGCAGGGCCCCGAACACTGAAGCTTTCTTT. The chain is built from TRBV21-1 and TRBJ1-1; TRBD1, as called in the table, went unchecked against the DNA. TRBV21-1 is a known pseudogene. The CDR3 is 12 amino acids.

This chain uses TRBV3-1 (or the pseudogene TRBV3-2) with TRBJ1-3; TRBD1 is a possible D gene (5 bases). The CDR3 loop spans 14 amino acids. V lost 3 bases to trimming and J lost 3 bases, with 9 bases between them. Germline V gene sequence: CDR1 LGHDT, CDR2 YNNKEL (reference sequence). CDR3: CASSQGLGGNTIYF. The CDR3 nucleotides read TGTGCCAGCAGCCAGGGACTGGGTGGAAACACCATATATTTT.

V is TRBV9 and J is TRBJ2-2, with 7 bases aligning to TRBD1. The germline V gene encodes CDR1 SGDLS and CDR2 YYNGEE. CDR3 length equals 15 residues. V shed 1 base, J shed 1 base, and the junction held 1 base outside the gene matches. This chain's CDR3 is CASSVRDRNTGELFF. The DNA for the CDR3 is TGTGCCAGCAGCGTACGGGACAGGAACACCGGGGAGCTGTTTTTT.

The CDR3, as DNA: TGTGCCAGCAGTTGGGACAGGGTACGCGCTGAAGCTTTCTTT. It yields the protein CASSWDRVRAEAFF. The V gene is TRBV6-5, the J gene TRBJ1-1, with 9 bases matching TRBD1. Germline V gives CDR1 MNHEY, CDR2 SVGAGI. Trimming took 4 bases from V and 6 from J; bases not matched to a gene: 6. The CDR3 extends over 14 amino acids.

DNA of the CDR3: TGTGCCAGCAGCTTAAATCCAGGGGAGACCCAGTACTTC. This translates into CASSLNPGETQYF. The V and J genes are TRBV7-2 and TRBJ2-5, with a weak D call TRBD1 (5 bases). Germline V gene sequence: CDR1 SGHTA, CDR2 FQGNSA. With 2 bases removed from V and 5 bases from J, the gap between germline ends came to 9 bases. This CDR3 has 13 amino acids.

This chain links TRBV7-6 with TRBJ2-3; TRBD2 matches 9 bases. V shed 5 bases, J shed 6 bases, and the junction held 6 bases outside the gene matches. The germline gives CDR1 SGHVS, CDR2 FNYEAQ. This CDR3 spans 14 amino acids. Here the CDR3 reads CASSLGGGADTQYF. The CDR3 DNA reads as TGTGCCAGCAGCCTCGGCGGGGGGGCGGATACGCAGTATTTT.